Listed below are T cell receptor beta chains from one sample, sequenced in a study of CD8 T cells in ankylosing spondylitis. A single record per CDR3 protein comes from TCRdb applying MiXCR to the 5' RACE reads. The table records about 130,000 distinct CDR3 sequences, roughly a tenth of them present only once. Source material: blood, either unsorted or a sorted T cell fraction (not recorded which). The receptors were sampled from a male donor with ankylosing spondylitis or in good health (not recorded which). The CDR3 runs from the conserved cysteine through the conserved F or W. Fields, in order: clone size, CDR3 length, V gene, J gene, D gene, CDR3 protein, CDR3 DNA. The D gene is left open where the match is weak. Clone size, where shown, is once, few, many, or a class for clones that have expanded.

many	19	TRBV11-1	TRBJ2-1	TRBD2	CASSPKGIALADQVNEQFF	TGTGCCAGCAGCCCGAAAGGGATCGCTCTAGCGGATCAAGTTAATGAGCAGTTCTTC
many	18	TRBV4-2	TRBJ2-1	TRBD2	CASSPGGLAGDRYNEQFF	TGTGCCAGCAGCCCCGGGGGACTAGCGGGAGACCGTTACAATGAGCAGTTCTTC
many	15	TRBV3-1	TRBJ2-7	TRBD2	CASSQDPAGYYEQYF	TGTGCCAGCAGCCAAGATCCAGCGGGGTACTACGAGCAGTACTTC
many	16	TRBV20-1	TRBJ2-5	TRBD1	CSARDQGGTGFETQYF	TGCAGTGCTAGAGATCAAGGCGGGACAGGGTTTGAGACCCAGTACTTC
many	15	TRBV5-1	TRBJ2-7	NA	CASSLDLTRNYEQYF	TGCGCCAGCAGCTTGGATTTGACCAGAAATTACGAGCAGTACTTC
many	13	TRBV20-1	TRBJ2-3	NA	CSADIGRTDTQYF	TGCAGTGCTGATATTGGGCGCACAGATACGCAGTATTTT
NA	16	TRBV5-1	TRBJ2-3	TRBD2	CASSLGLAANTDTQYF	TGCGCCAGCAGCTTAGGACTAGCGGCGAACACAGATACGCAGTATTTT
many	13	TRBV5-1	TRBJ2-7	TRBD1	CASSLEGAYEQYF	TGCGCCAGCAGCTTGGAGGGGGCTTACGAGCAGTACTTC
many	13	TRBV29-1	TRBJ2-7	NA	CSVELDIAYEQYF	TGCAGCGTTGAACTGGACATAGCCTACGAGCAGTACTTC
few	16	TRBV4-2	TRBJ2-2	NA	CASRPTRPRGSGELFF	TGTGCCAGCAGACCCACACGGCCTAGAGGGTCCGGGGAGCTGTTTTTT
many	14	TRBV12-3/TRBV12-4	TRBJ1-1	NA	CASSFRGADTEAFF	TGTGCCAGCAGTTTCAGGGGCGCGGACACTGAAGCTTTCTTT
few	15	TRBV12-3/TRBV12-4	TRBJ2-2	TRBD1	CASGKRDRATGELFF	TGTGCCAGCGGGAAACGGGACAGGGCCACCGGGGAGCTGTTTTTT
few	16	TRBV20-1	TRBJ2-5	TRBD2	CSATVGTSGTQETQYF	TGCAGTGCCACCGTTGGGACTAGCGGGACTCAAGAGACCCAGTACTTC
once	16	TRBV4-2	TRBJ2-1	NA	CASSQRGGLGPNEQFF	TGTGCCAGCAGCCAGAGGGGGGGATTAGGCCCCAATGAGCAGTTCTTC
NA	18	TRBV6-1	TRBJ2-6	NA	CASRPRGRDSSGANGLTF	TGTGCCAGCAGACCAAGGGGGAGAGACAGCTCTGGGGCCAACGGCCTGACTTTC
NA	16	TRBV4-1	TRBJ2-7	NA	CASSQDRPRSSYEQYF	TGCGCCAGCAGCCAAGATCGTCCTAGGAGCTCCTACGAGCAGTACTTC
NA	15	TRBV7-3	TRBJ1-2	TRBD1	CASSLTRQGHYGYTF	TGTGCCAGCAGCTTAACTCGACAGGGACACTATGGCTACACCTTC
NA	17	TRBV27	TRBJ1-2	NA	CASSFTSRDRTNYGYTF	TGTGCCAGCAGTTTTACGTCTAGAGACAGGACTAACTATGGCTACACCTTC